This TCR beta chain was observed in a study of blood T cell repertoires in COVID-19. Whole-study context: Sources were T cells, B-cell-depleted T cells, or PBMCs; the material itself was cDNA or gDNA.

Libraries were prepared by immunoSEQ multiplex PCR; TCRdb keeps only in-frame clonotypes and omits some of them. The sample yields about 250,000 clones, 80% to 90% seen once. Individuals drawn from around 25 US areas were about 18 to 95 years old. The CDR3 is made up of 15 amino acids. V dropped 1 base and J dropped 2 bases, with 9 bases sitting between them. Germline CDR1 and CDR2: LNHNV and YYDKDF (reference sequence). Sequenced material: PBMCs or T cells enriched from blood (not recorded which). The TCR originated in a woman aged 18-30 years who had recovered from COVID-19. The gene calls are TRBV15 and TRBJ1-5; D is unclear. The CDR3 protein is CATSRVAVGNQPQHF. In nucleotides, the CDR3 is TGTGCCACCAGCAGAGTCGCAGTGGGCAATCAGCCCCAGCATTTT. The whole variable domain, remainder taken from reference TRBV15 and TRBJ1-5, is DAMVIQNPRYQVTQFGKPVTLSCSQTLNHNVMYWYQQKSSQAPKLLFHYYDKDFNNEADTPDNFQSRRPNTSFCFLDIRSPGLGDTAMYLCATSRVAVGNQPQHFGDGTRLSIL.